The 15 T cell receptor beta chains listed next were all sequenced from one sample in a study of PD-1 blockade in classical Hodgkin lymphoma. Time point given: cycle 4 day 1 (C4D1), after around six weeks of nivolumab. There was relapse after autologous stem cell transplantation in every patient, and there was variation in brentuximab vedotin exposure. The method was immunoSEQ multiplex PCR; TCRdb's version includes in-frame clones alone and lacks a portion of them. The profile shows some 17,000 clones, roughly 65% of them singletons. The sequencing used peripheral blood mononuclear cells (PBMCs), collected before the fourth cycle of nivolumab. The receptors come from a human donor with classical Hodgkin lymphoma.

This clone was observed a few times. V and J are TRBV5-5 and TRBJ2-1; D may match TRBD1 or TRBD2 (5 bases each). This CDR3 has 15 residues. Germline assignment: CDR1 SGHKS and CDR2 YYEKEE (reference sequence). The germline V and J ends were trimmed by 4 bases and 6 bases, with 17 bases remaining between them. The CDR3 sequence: CASSRDAPMVNEQFF. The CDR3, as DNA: TGTGCCAGCAGCCGGGACGCCCCGATGGTCAATGAGCAGTTCTTC.

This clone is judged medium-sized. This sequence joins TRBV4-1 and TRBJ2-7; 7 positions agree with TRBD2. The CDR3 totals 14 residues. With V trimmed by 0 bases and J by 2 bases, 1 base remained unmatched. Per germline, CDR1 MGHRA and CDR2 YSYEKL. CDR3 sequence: CASSQDSGTYEQYF. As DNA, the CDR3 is TGCGCCAGCAGCCAAGACAGCGGGACCTACGAGCAGTACTTC.

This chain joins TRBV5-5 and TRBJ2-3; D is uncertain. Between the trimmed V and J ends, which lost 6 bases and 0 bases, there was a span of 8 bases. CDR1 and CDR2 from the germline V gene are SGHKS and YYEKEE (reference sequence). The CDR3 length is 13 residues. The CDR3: CASTPTSTDTQYF. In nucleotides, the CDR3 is TGTGCCAGCACCCCGACTAGCACAGATACGCAGTATTTT.

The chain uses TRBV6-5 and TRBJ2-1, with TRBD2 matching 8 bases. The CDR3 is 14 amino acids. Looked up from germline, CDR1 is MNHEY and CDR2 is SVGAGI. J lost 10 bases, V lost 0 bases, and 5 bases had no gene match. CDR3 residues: CASSYSGTRGEQFF. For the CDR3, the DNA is TGTGCCAGCAGTTACTCCGGGACTAGGGGGGAGCAGTTCTTC.

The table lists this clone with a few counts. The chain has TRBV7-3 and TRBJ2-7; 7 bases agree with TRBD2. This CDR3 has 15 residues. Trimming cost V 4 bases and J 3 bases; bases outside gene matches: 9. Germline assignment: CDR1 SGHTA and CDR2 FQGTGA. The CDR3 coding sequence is TGTGCCAGCAGCTCGGGCTTTGGGGAGGGCTACGAGCAGTACTTC. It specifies CASSSGFGEGYEQYF.

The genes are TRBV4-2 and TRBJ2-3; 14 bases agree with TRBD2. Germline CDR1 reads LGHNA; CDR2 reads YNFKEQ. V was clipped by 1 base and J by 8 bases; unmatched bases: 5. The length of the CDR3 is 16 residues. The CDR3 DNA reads TGTGCCAGCAGCCAAGTCGGGACTAGCGGGGGTTCTACGCAGTATTTT. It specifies CASSQVGTSGGSTQYF.

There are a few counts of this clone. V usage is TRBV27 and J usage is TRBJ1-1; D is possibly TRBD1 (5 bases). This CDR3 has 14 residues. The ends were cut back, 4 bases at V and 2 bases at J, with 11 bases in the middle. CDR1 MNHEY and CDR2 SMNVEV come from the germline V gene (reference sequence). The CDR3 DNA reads TGTGCCAGCAGTTGGTGGGGGGGTAACACTGAAGCTTTCTTT. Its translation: CASSWWGGNTEAFF.

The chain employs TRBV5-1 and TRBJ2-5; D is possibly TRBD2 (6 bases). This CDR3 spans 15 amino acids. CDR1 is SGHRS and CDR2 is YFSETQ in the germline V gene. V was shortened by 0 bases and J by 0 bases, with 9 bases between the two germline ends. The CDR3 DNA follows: TGCGCCAGCAGCTTGGTACGGGGGTACCAAGAGACCCAGTACTTC. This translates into CASSLVRGYQETQYF.

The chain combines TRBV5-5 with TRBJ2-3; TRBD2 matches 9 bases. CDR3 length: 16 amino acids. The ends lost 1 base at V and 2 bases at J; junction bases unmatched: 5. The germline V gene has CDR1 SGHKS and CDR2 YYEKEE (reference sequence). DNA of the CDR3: TGTGCCAGCAGCTTGACGGCTAGCGGGACCACAGATACGCAGTATTTT. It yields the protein CASSLTASGTTDTQYF. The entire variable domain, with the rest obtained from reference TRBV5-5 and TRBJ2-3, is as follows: DAGVTQSPTHLIKTRGQQVTLRCSPISGHKSVSWYQQVLGQGPQFIFQYYEKEERGRGNFPDRFSARQFPNYSSELNVNALLLGDSALYLCASSLTASGTTDTQYFGPGTRLTVL.

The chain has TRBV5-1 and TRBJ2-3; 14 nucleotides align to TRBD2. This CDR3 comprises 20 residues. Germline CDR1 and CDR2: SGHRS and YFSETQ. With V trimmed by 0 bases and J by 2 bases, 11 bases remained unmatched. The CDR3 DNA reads TGCGCCAGCAGCTTGGGCTACACCGGGACTAGCGGGAGCCCCACAGATACGCAGTATTTT. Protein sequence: CASSLGYTGTSGSPTDTQYF.

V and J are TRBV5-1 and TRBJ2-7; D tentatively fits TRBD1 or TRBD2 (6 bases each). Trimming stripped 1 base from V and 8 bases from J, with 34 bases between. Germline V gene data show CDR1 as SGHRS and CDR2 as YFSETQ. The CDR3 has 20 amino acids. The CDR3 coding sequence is TGCGCCAGCAGCTTGCTAGGGTGGACAGCATCTAGCGAGGAGTGGTGGAAGCAGTACTTC. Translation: CASSLLGWTASSEEWWKQYF.

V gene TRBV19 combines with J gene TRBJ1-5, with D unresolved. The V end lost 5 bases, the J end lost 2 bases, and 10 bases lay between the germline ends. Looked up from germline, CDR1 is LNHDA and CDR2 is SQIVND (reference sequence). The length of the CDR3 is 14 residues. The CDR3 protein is CASSRETRNQPQHF. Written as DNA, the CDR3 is TGTGCCAGTAGTCGGGAGACTCGCAATCAGCCCCAGCATTTT.

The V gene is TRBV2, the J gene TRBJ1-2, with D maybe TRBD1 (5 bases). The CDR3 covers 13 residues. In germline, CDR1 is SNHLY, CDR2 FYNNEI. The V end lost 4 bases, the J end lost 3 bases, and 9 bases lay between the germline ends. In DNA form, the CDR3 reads TGTGCCAGCAGTGCCAGGGCGGACTATGGCTACACCTTC. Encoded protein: CASSARADYGYTF.

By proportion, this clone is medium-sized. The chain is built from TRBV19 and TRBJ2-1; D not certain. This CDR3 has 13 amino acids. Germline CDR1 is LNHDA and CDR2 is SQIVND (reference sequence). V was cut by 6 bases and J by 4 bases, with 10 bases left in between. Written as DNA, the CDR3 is TGTGCCAGTAGGGGCGGCAGTTACAATGAGCAGTTCTTC. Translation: CASRGGSYNEQFF.

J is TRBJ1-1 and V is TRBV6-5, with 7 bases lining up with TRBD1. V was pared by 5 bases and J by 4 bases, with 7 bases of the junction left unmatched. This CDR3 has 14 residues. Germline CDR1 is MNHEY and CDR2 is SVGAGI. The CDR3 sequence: CASSRDSDFTEAFF. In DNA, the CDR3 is TGTGCCAGCAGTCGGGACAGTGACTTCACTGAAGCTTTCTTT.